A selection of T cell receptor beta chains follows, all from one sample in a study of T cells in Graves' hyperthyroidism and ophthalmopathy. Each CDR3 protein gets one entry after TCRdb re-called the multiplex PCR reads with MiXCR. This sample has approximately 600,000 distinct CDR3 sequences, with over 12% found just once. The sequencing sample was made of blood. The origin of the receptors is a woman aged 40 to 50 with Graves' ophthalmopathy. The CDR3 runs from the conserved cysteine through the conserved F or W. The order of the fields is V gene, J gene, CDR3 protein.

>TRBV20-1|TRBJ2-5
CSALLGRQETQYF
>TRBV29-1|TRBJ2-3
CSVGLPRTDTQYF
>TRBV27|TRBJ1-6
CASSLSSRENSPLHF
>TRBV4-2|TRBJ1-2
CASSQVTGGTDYGYTF
>TRBV7-8|TRBJ2-5
CASSLGGTVRETQYF
>TRBV6-1|TRBJ1-1
CASLNRGEAFF
>TRBV11-2|TRBJ2-5
CASSDPGASETQYF
>TRBV7-9|TRBJ2-2
CASSMEENTGELFF
>TRBV29-1|TRBJ1-2
CSVTTGKNYGYTF
>TRBV5-1|TRBJ2-7
CASMPRDSSMVQYF
>TRBV2|TRBJ2-5
CASIYGGNEETQYF
>TRBV5-1|TRBJ1-1
CASSFRWETEAFF
>TRBV19|TRBJ2-2
CASSKGGTYTGELFF
>TRBV7-6|TRBJ2-5
CASSLGGLRETQYF
>TRBV6-5|TRBJ2-7
CASSYSQGAIYEQYF
>TRBV20-1|TRBJ2-5
CSASSGVHETQYF
>TRBV18|TRBJ1-2
CASSSGVTGGANYGYTF
>TRBV6-2/TRBV6-3|TRBJ2-7
CASSYPTSGRASYEQYF
>TRBV20-1|TRBJ2-2
CSATGQGNTGELFF
>TRBV19|TRBJ2-5
CASSQFRGLQETQYF
>TRBV19|TRBJ1-2
CASRPLSGAGGYTF
>TRBV24-1|TRBJ2-5
CATSDPSSGTSAETQYF
>TRBV5-1|TRBJ2-5
CASSSEWEGQETQYF
>TRBV2|TRBJ2-6
CASSETGGANVLTF
>TRBV29-1|TRBJ2-5
CSVRRSQETQYF
>TRBV12-3/TRBV12-4|TRBJ1-5
CASRLKAENQPQHF
>TRBV12-3/TRBV12-4|TRBJ1-6
CASSYRRESPLHF
>TRBV11-2|TRBJ2-6
CASSLTGGRSGANVLTF
>TRBV19|TRBJ2-7
CASSTGLADFQQYF
>TRBV5-1|TRBJ2-7
CASSPWRSLAGGEQYF
>TRBV5-1|TRBJ2-7
CASSADRGVREQYF
>TRBV12-3/TRBV12-4|TRBJ2-7
CASSRDVSYEQYF
>TRBV6-5|TRBJ1-5
CASSSVHREPQHF
>TRBV7-2|TRBJ2-7
CASSFSTSGRSYEQYF
>TRBV6-2/TRBV6-3|TRBJ1-5
CATSRTGGNQPQHF
>TRBV20-1|TRBJ2-7
CSALWTDSYEQYF
>TRBV5-1|TRBJ2-5
CASSFSQSTPSDF
>TRBV7-2|TRBJ1-3
CASSWTGGNTIYF
>TRBV25-1|TRBJ1-2
CASSEKGWRYGYTF
>TRBV15|TRBJ1-1
CATSLGVNTEAFF
>TRBV28|TRBJ2-7
CASSYIGTGGNEQYF
>TRBV6-1|TRBJ1-3
CASRSPGIGNTIYF
>TRBV11-2|TRBJ2-7
CASSLQRENLARAYEQYF